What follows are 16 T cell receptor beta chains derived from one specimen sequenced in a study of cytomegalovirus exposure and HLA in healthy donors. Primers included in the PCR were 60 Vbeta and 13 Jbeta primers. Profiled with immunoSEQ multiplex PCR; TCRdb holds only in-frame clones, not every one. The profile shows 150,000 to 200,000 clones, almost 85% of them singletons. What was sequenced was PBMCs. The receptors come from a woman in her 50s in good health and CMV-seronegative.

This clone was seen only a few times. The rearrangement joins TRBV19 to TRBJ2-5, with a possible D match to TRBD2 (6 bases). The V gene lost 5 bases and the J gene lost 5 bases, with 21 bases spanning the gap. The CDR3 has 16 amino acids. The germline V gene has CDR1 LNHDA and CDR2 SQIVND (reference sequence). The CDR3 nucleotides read TGTGCCAGTAGTTTGTCGGGAGCAGGCCCGGGGGAGACCCAGTACTTC. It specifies CASSLSGAGPGETQYF. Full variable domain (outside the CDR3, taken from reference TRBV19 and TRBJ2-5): DGGITQSPKYLFRKEGQNVTLSCEQNLNHDAMYWYRQDPGQGLRLIYYSQIVNDFQKGDIAEGYSVSREKKESFPLTVTSAQKNPTAFYLCASSLSGAGPGETQYFGPGTRLLVL.

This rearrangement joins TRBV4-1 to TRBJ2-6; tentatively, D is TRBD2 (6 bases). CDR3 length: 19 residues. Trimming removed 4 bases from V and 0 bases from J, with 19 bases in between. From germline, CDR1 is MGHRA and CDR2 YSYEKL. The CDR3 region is CASSPPGLDSFSGANVLTF. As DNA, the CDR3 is TGCGCCAGCAGCCCACCGGGACTTGACAGCTTCTCTGGGGCCAACGTCCTGACTTTC.

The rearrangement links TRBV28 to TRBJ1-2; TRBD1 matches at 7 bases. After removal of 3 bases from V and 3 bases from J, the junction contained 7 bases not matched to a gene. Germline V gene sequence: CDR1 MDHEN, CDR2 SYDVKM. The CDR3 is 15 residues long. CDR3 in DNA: TGTGCCAGCAGTTTTCGGCAGGGGGGACACTATGGCTACACCTTC. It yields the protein CASSFRQGGHYGYTF.

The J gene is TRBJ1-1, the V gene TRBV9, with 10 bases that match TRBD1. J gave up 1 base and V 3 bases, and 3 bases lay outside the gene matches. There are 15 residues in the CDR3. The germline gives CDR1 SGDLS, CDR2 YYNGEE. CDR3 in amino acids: CASSGGTGENTEAFF. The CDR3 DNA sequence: TGTGCCAGCAGCGGCGGGACAGGGGAGAACACTGAAGCTTTCTTT. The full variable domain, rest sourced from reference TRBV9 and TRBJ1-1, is DSGVTQTPKHLITATGQRVTLRCSPRSGDLSVYWYQQSLDQGLQFLIQYYNGEERAKGNILERFSAQQFPDLHSELNLSSLELGDSALYFCASSGGTGENTEAFFGQGTRLTVV.

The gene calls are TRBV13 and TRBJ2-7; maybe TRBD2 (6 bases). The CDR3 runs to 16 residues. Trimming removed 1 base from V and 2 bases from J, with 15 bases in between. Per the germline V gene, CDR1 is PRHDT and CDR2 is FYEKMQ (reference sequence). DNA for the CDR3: TGTGCCAGCAGCTTAGATCCGGGAGAGGGGCCCTACGAGCAGTACTTC. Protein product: CASSLDPGEGPYEQYF. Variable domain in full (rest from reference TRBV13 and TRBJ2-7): AAGVIQSPRHLIKEKRETATLKCYPIPRHDTVYWYQQGPGQDPQFLISFYEKMQSDKGSIPDRFSAQQFSDYHSELNMSSLELGDSALYFCASSLDPGEGPYEQYFGPGTRLTVT.

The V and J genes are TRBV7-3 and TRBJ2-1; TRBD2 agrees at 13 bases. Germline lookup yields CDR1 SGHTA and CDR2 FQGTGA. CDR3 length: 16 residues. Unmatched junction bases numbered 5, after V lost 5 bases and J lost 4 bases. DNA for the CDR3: TGTGCCAGCAGCAGGACTAGCGGGAGCCCTTACAATGAGCAGTTCTTC. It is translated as CASSRTSGSPYNEQFF.

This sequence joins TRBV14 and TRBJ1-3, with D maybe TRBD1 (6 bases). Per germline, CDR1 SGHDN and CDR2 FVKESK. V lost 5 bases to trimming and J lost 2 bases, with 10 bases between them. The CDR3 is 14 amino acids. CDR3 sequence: CASSETGPGNTIYF. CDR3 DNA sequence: TGTGCCAGCAGCGAAACAGGGCCTGGAAACACCATATATTTT.

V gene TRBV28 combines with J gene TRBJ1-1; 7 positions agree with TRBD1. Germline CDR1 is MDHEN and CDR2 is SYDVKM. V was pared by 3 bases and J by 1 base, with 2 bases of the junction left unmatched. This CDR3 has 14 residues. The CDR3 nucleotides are TGTGCCAGCAGTTTTCAGGGGGAGAACACTGAAGCTTTCTTT. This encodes CASSFQGENTEAFF.

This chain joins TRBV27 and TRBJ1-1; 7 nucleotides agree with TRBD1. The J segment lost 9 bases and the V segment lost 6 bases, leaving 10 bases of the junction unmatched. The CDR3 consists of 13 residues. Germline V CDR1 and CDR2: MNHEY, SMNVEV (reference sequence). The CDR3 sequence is CASRKTGSEKAFF. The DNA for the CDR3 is TGTGCCAGCAGGAAGACAGGGAGCGAAAAAGCTTTCTTT.

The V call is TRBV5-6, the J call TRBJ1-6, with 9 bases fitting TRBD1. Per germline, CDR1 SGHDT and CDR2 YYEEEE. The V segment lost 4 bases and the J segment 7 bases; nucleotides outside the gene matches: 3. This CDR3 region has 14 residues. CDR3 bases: TGTGCCAGCAGCCGTGACAGGGGGAATTCACCCCTCCACTTT. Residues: CASSRDRGNSPLHF. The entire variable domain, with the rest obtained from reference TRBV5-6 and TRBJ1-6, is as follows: DAGVTQSPTHLIKTRGQQVTLRCSPKSGHDTVSWYQQALGQGPQFIFQYYEEEERQRGNFPDRFSGHQFPNYSSELNVNALLLGDSALYLCASSRDRGNSPLHFGNGTRLTVT.

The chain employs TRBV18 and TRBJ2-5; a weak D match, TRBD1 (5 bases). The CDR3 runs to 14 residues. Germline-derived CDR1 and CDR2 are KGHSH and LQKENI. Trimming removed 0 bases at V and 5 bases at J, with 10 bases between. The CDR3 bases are TGTGCCAGCTCACCACCGCGACCAGGGGAGACCCAGTACTTC. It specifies CASSPPRPGETQYF.

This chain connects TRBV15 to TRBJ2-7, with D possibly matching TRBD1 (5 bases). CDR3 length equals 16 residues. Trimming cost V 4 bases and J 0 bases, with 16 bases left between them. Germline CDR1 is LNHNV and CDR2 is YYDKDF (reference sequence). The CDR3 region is CATSISRRQGSYEQYF. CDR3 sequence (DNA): TGTGCCACCAGCATCTCCCGTCGCCAGGGCTCCTACGAGCAGTACTTC. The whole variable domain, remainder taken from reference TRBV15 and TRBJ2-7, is DAMVIQNPRYQVTQFGKPVTLSCSQTLNHNVMYWYQQKSSQAPKLLFHYYDKDFNNEADTPDNFQSRRPNTSFCFLDIRSPGLGDTAMYLCATSISRRQGSYEQYFGPGTRLTVT.

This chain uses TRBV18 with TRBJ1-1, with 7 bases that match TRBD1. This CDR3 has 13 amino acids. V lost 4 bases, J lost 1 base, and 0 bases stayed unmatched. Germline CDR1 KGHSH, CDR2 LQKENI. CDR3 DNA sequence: TGTGCCAGCTCACAGGGGGCGAACACTGAAGCTTTCTTT. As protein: CASSQGANTEAFF.

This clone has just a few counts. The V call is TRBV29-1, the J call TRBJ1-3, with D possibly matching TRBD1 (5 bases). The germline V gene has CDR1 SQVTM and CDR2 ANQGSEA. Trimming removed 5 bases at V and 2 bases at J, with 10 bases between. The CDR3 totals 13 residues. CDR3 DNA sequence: TGCAGCGTTCAGGGACTGGCTGGAAACACCATATATTTT. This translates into CSVQGLAGNTIYF.

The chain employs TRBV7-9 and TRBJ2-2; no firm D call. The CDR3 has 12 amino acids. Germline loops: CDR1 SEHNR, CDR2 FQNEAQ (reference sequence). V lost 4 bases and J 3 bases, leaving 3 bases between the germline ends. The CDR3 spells CASSSYTGELFF. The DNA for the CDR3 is TGTGCCAGCAGCTCATACACCGGGGAGCTGTTTTTT.

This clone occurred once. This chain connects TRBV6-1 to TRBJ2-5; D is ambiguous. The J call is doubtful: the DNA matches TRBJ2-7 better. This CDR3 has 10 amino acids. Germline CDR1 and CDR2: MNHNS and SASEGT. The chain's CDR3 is CASHSYEQYF. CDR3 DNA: TGTGCCAGCCATTCCTACGAGCAGTACTTC.